These 32 T cell receptor beta chains originate from one sample sequenced in a study of neurological immune-mediated disorders. Using its own MiXCR run on the 5' RACE reads, TCRdb lists one record per CDR3 protein. The repertoire holds about 46,000 distinct CDR3 sequences, under 2% seen once, with around 2.2% in the top ten. The sequencing input was PBMCs. The receptors originated from a woman aged 40 to 50 with multiple sclerosis.

This clonotype was detected ten times or more. V usage is TRBV7-2 and J usage is TRBJ1-6; no clear D gene. In germline, CDR1 is SGHTA, CDR2 FQGNSA. V was clipped by 1 base and J by 7 bases, with 14 bases between them. The CDR3 sequence is 16 residues long. CDR3 nucleotide sequence: TGTGCCAGCAGCTTAGGGGGAGGACTGATGAATTCACCCCTCCACTTT. Translating it yields CASSLGGGLMNSPLHF.

This clonotype came up many times. This sequence joins TRBV5-1 and TRBJ1-4; TRBD1 aligns across 7 bases. Per germline, CDR1 SGHRS and CDR2 YFSETQ. CDR3 length equals 18 residues. Trimming removed 0 bases from V and 1 base from J; junction bases left unmatched: 9. The CDR3 sequence: CASSLGQGIGRTNEKLFF. In nucleotides, the CDR3 is TGCGCCAGCAGCTTGGGACAGGGAATTGGGAGAACTAATGAAAAACTGTTTTTT.

The table lists this clonotype with many counts. The chain couples TRBV19 to TRBJ2-2; 7 bases match TRBD1. The CDR3 has 13 amino acids. Trimming at V came to 5 bases and at J to 6 bases, leaving 3 bases not matched to a gene. CDR1 and CDR2 from the germline V gene are LNHDA and SQIVND (reference sequence). This chain's CDR3 is CASSRQGSGELFF. CDR3 coding DNA: TGTGCCAGTAGTCGACAGGGTTCCGGGGAGCTGTTTTTT.

This clonotype was detected many times. The chain employs TRBV11-3 and TRBJ2-5; no definite D call. The germline V gene encodes CDR1 SGHNT and CDR2 YENEEA. CDR3 size: 16 residues. V shed 5 bases and J shed 2 bases, with 18 bases lying between them. This chain's CDR3 is CASSPRDAREQETQYF. The CDR3 DNA reads TGTGCCAGCAGCCCCCGAGATGCTAGAGAACAAGAGACCCAGTACTTC.

This clonotype was observed many times. The chain carries TRBV7-2 and TRBJ2-7; the D is unclear. The germline V gene has CDR1 SGHTA and CDR2 FQGNSA. Trimming shortened V by 1 base and J by 5 bases, and 18 bases separated the two germline ends. This CDR3 has 16 residues. CDR3 sequence: CASSLEPLGIRDEQYF. The CDR3 bases are TGTGCCAGCAGCTTAGAGCCTTTGGGGATTCGGGACGAGCAGTACTTC.

The rearrangement uses TRBV19 and TRBJ2-7; no clear D gene. The CDR3 is 13 amino acids. Looked up from germline, CDR1 is LNHDA and CDR2 is SQIVND (reference sequence). Trimming took off 2 bases at V and 4 bases at J, with 9 bases between the two ends. The DNA for the CDR3 is TGTGCCAGTAGTATACAGATCGAATACGAGCAGTACTTC. Its protein product is CASSIQIEYEQYF.

This clonotype has a count of ten or more. This chain uses TRBV6-5 with TRBJ2-1, with D possibly TRBD2 on 6 matching bases. V was cut by 4 bases and J by 8 bases, with 12 bases left in between. CDR1 and CDR2 (germline): MNHEY, SVGAGI. This CDR3 region has 13 residues. CDR3 nucleotides: TGTGCCAGCAGTTTCTCGACGGGAGATGAGCAGTTCTTC. It is translated as CASSFSTGDEQFF.

This clonotype showed up many times. This chain joins TRBV12-3 or TRBV12-4 and TRBJ1-2, with 7 bases fitting TRBD1. This CDR3 contains 14 residues. Trimming cost V 2 bases and J 5 bases; bases outside gene matches: 5. CDR3 region: CASSLSVRGYGYTF. In nucleotides, the CDR3 is TGTGCCAGCAGTTTATCGGTCAGGGGGTATGGCTACACCTTC.

This clonotype has at least ten counts. The chain carries TRBV20-1 and TRBJ2-5; TRBD2 matches 9 bases. Germline CDR1 is DFQATT and CDR2 is SNEGSKA (reference sequence). This CDR3 region has 13 residues. V lost 6 bases and J lost 4; bases outside the gene matches: 6. CDR3 sequence (DNA): TGCAGTGCGGTGGGCGGGGGGGGAGAGACCCAGTACTTC. Translating it yields CSAVGGGGETQYF.

At least ten counts were recorded for this clonotype. The chain employs TRBV20-1 and TRBJ2-3; D is ambiguous. The CDR3 contains 13 residues. CDR1 and CDR2 (germline): DFQATT, SNEGSKA (reference sequence). The ends were cut back, 0 bases at V and 7 bases at J, with 11 bases in the middle. The CDR3 reads CSARDPPENTQYF. CDR3 in DNA: TGCAGTGCTAGAGACCCCCCGGAAAATACGCAGTATTTT.

This clonotype has ten or more counts. This chain uses TRBV20-1 with TRBJ2-1; D gene ambiguous. Trimming cost V 4 bases and J 4 bases, with 11 bases left between them. Per germline, CDR1 DFQATT and CDR2 SNEGSKA (reference sequence). The CDR3 extends over 13 amino acids. The CDR3 DNA reads TGCAGTGCTAAGAATTCCGGATACAATGAGCAGTTCTTC. It codes for CSAKNSGYNEQFF.

The V call is TRBV5-1, the J call TRBJ2-1; 7 bases agree with TRBD2. J was trimmed by 4 bases and V by 4 bases; bases with no gene match: 8. Germline lookup yields CDR1 SGHRS and CDR2 YFSETQ. The CDR3 loop spans 15 amino acids. Written as DNA, the CDR3 is TGCGCCAGCAGCCTACCTAGCGGTGGGTACAATGAGCAGTTCTTC. It codes for CASSLPSGGYNEQFF.

This clonotype has a count of ten or more. The rearrangement links TRBV11-2 to TRBJ1-3; no clear D. V shed 5 bases and J shed 2 bases, with 7 bases lying between them. Looked up from germline, CDR1 is SGHAT and CDR2 is FQNNGV. The CDR3 sequence is 13 residues long. CDR3 residues: CASSLRTGNTIYF. The CDR3 DNA is TGTGCCAGCAGCCTTCGAACTGGAAACACCATATATTTT.

This clonotype was seen many times. The V gene is TRBV13, the J gene TRBJ1-6; maybe TRBD1 (6 bases). The CDR3 length is 15 residues. Trimming left V 0 bases short and J 6 bases short, with 9 bases between. Germline CDR1 is PRHDT and CDR2 is FYEKMQ (reference sequence). The CDR3 reads CASSLGDRSNSPLHF. The CDR3 DNA is TGTGCCAGCAGCTTAGGGGACAGAAGTAATTCACCCCTCCACTTT.

This clonotype was seen ten or more times. The chain uses TRBV29-1 and TRBJ1-2, with D possibly matching TRBD1 (5 bases). The V end was cut by 8 bases, the J end by 3 bases, with 16 bases between. The CDR3 is made up of 13 amino acids. CDR1 is SQVTM and CDR2 is ANQGSEA in the germline V gene. CDR3 amino acids: CSMGRVLDYGYTF. CDR3 nucleotide sequence: TGCAGCATGGGGCGGGTCCTCGACTATGGCTACACCTTC.

This clonotype was detected many times. The chain couples TRBV20-1 to TRBJ2-7; 7 bases are a match to TRBD2. In germline, CDR1 is DFQATT, CDR2 SNEGSKA (reference sequence). CDR3 length: 18 amino acids. The V and J ends lost 1 base and 1 base, in that order; junction bases with no gene match: 16. As DNA, the CDR3 is TGCAGTGCTAGAGGGCCGGGAGGCTGGGGAGCAAATTCCTACGAGCAGTACTTC. Translated, it gives CSARGPGGWGANSYEQYF.

This clonotype occurred many times. The genes are TRBV20-1 and TRBJ2-1, with TRBD2 matching 8 bases. Trimming at V came to 5 bases and at J to 8 bases, leaving 11 bases not matched to a gene. The germline V gene encodes CDR1 DFQATT and CDR2 SNEGSKA (reference sequence). The CDR3 length is 14 residues. CDR3 amino acids: CSALISGAFDEQFF. The CDR3 coding sequence is TGCAGTGCTCTCATTAGCGGGGCTTTCGATGAGCAGTTCTTC.

This clonotype was picked up many times. The final CDR3 position lacks the conserved phenylalanine or tryptophan, pointing to a likely read error. The chain uses TRBV7-8 and TRBJ1-3; D gene unclear. This CDR3 region has 13 residues. Germline V gene lookup returns CDR1 SGHVS and CDR2 FQNEAQ. V was clipped by 6 bases and J by 1 base, with 7 bases between them. This CDR3 reads CASRERSGNTIYN. The CDR3 bases are TGTGCCAGCAGAGAAAGGTCTGGAAACACCATATATAAT.

This clonotype was observed at least ten times. The chain combines TRBV7-9 with TRBJ1-1; 7 bases agree with TRBD1. This CDR3 contains 13 residues. Germline V gives CDR1 SEHNR, CDR2 FQNEAQ (reference sequence). The V and J ends lost 8 bases and 1 base, in that order; junction bases with no gene match: 4. CDR3 sequence (DNA): TGTGCCAGCGGGGGACAGCCGAACACTGAAGCTTTCTTT. It specifies CASGGQPNTEAFF.

The table lists this clonotype with many counts. The V call is TRBV3-1, the J call TRBJ2-7, with 9 bases matching TRBD1. The CDR3 consists of 15 residues. V trimming: 8 bases; J trimming: 3 bases; junction bases outside the gene matches: 11. Per germline, CDR1 LGHDT and CDR2 YNNKEL (reference sequence). As DNA, the CDR3 is TGTGCCAGCTCCTCGTCGGGACAGGGCCTCTACGAGCAGTACTTC. Protein product: CASSSSGQGLYEQYF.

This clonotype was found many times. This chain joins TRBV15 and TRBJ1-1, with unresolved D. The CDR3 contains 14 residues. The germline V gene has CDR1 LNHNV and CDR2 YYDKDF (reference sequence). V was pared by 0 bases and J by 1 base, with 6 bases between. CDR3: CATSRDRGNTEAFF. Written as DNA, the CDR3 is TGTGCCACCAGCAGAGATCGGGGGAACACTGAAGCTTTCTTT.

This clonotype was detected many times. The CDR3 ends on some other residue instead of the conserved phenylalanine or tryptophan, so this is likely a read error. The chain couples TRBV24-1 to TRBJ1-2; 7 bases match TRBD1. The CDR3 has 12 residues. The germline V gene encodes CDR1 KGHDR and CDR2 SFDVKD. With V trimmed by 4 bases and J by 6 bases, 1 base remained unmatched. CDR3 coding DNA: TGTGCCACCAGTGAAACAGGGGATGGCTACACCTGC. Its protein is CATSETGDGYTC.

In this sample, this clonotype turned up many times. V is TRBV7-2 and J is TRBJ2-2, with 11 bases that match TRBD2. CDR1 is SGHTA, CDR2 FQGNSA, per germline. CDR3 length: 15 amino acids. Trimming cost V 2 bases and J 8 bases; bases outside gene matches: 4. DNA for the CDR3: TGTGCCAGCAGCTTACTAGCGGGGGGCGAGGGGGAGCTGTTTTTT. Translation gives CASSLLAGGEGELFF.

Many counts were recorded for this clonotype. The chain joins TRBV4-1 to TRBJ1-3; D gene unclear. V was cut by 6 bases and J by 0 bases, with 12 bases left in between. CDR1 is MGHRA and CDR2 is YSYEKL in the germline V gene. CDR3 length: 15 residues. Here the CDR3 DNA reads TGCGCCAGCAGTCTGTTGAGCTTCTCTGGAAACACCATATATTTT. The encoded protein is CASSLLSFSGNTIYF.

This clonotype was counted at least ten times. This rearrangement joins TRBV15 to TRBJ2-1; 7 bases align to TRBD1. With 0 bases clipped from V and 9 bases from J, the junction kept 2 bases outside the gene matches. The V gene's germline CDR1 is LNHNV and CDR2 YYDKDF (reference sequence). There are 13 residues in the CDR3. The CDR3 nucleotides are TGTGCCACCAGCAGAGATAGGGGGCTTGAGCAGTTCTTC. Residues: CATSRDRGLEQFF.

To note about this clonotype: A much bigger clone sits one base away, suggesting this may be a read error. The chain employs TRBV9 and TRBJ1-2, with D tentatively TRBD1 (5 bases). The CDR3 covers 14 residues. From germline, CDR1 is SGDLS and CDR2 YYNGEE. With 4 bases removed from V and 2 bases from J, the gap between germline ends came to 12 bases. This chain's CDR3 is CASSPSWGNYGYTF. The CDR3 region has the DNA TGTGCCAGCAGCCCATCGTGGGGGAACTATGGCTACACCTTC. The full variable domain, completed using reference TRBV9 and TRBJ1-2, is DSGVTQTPKHLITATGQRVTLRCSPRSGDLSVYWYQQSLDQGLQFLIQYYNGEERAKGNILERFSAQQFPDLHSELNLSSLELGDSALYFCASSPSWGNYGYTFGSGTRLTVV.

The chain combines TRBV11-2 with TRBJ2-7; 14 bases align to TRBD2. CDR1 and CDR2 from the germline V gene are SGHAT and FQNNGV. V shed 3 bases and J 0 bases; nucleotides not matched to a gene: 1. CDR3 size: 16 residues. CDR3 nucleotides: TGTGCCAGCAGCTTGACTAGCGGGGGGGTCTCCTACGAGCAGTACTTC. Its protein product is CASSLTSGGVSYEQYF.

This clonotype was counted many times. The chain has TRBV24-1 and TRBJ2-7, with 7 bases fitting TRBD1. V shed 3 bases and J 4 bases; nucleotides not matched to a gene: 5. The CDR3 has 14 residues. CDR1 KGHDR and CDR2 SFDVKD come from the germline V gene. The CDR3 protein is CATSDPGQTYEQYF. The CDR3 DNA reads TGTGCCACCAGTGATCCGGGACAGACTTACGAGCAGTACTTC.

In this sample, this clonotype turned up many times. The rearrangement uses TRBV20-1 and TRBJ2-7; D may be TRBD2 (6 bases). Looked up from germline, CDR1 is DFQATT and CDR2 is SNEGSKA (reference sequence). V dropped 3 bases and J dropped 6 bases, with 9 bases sitting between them. This CDR3 contains 11 residues. CDR3 coding DNA: TGCAGTGCTAGGGGGGGACGCGAGCAGTACTTC. It is translated as CSARGGREQYF.

This clonotype was detected ten times or more. The rearrangement joins TRBV7-9 to TRBJ2-7; D gene uncertain. Germline CDR1 is SEHNR and CDR2 is FQNEAQ (reference sequence). This CDR3 is 14 amino acids long. Trimming pared 5 bases from V and 3 bases from J, leaving 14 bases between. The CDR3 sequence: CASSPPGRLYEQYF. CDR3 DNA: TGTGCCAGCAGCCCACCCGGTAGACTCTACGAGCAGTACTTC.

This clonotype was counted ten times or more. The chain links TRBV11-3 to TRBJ1-1; TRBD1 is a possible D gene (5 bases). Germline CDR1 and CDR2: SGHNT and YENEEA. This CDR3 has 13 residues. V gave up 5 bases and J gave up 9 bases, with 16 bases separating them. CDR3 DNA sequence: TGTGCCAGCAGCGATGCGCCGGGGGGAAAAGCTTTCTTT. It codes for CASSDAPGGKAFF.

This clonotype has at least ten counts. V usage is TRBV20-1 and J usage is TRBJ2-4; maybe TRBD1 (6 bases). The CDR3 has 12 amino acids. CDR1 and CDR2 (germline): DFQATT, SNEGSKA (reference sequence). Between the trimmed V and J ends, which lost 6 bases and 4 bases, there was a span of 10 bases. The CDR3 sequence: CSAFGQKNIQYF. The DNA for the CDR3 is TGCAGTGCCTTTGGACAGAAAAACATTCAGTACTTC.